The 19 T cell receptor beta chains in this list originate from one sample, sequenced in a study of cytomegalovirus exposure and HLA in healthy donors. The PCR was carried out with 60 Vbeta primers and 13 Jbeta primers. TCRdb's table, derived via immunoSEQ multiplex PCR, lists solely in-frame clones and lacks some. This repertoire includes some 120,000 clones. Sample: PBMCs. The receptors come from a man aged 18 to 30 in good health and CMV-seronegative.

V gene TRBV4-2 combines with J gene TRBJ2-1, with TRBD2 matching 12 bases. Germline CDR1 and CDR2: LGHNA and YNFKEQ. Unmatched junction bases numbered 7, after V lost 5 bases and J lost 5 bases. This CDR3 has 16 residues. CDR3 in DNA: TGTGCCAGCAGCTTTTGGACTAGCGGGACGGACAATGAGCAGTTCTTC. Amino acid sequence: CASSFWTSGTDNEQFF.

The chain uses TRBV5-1 and TRBJ2-7; D unresolved. In germline, CDR1 is SGHRS, CDR2 YFSETQ. The CDR3 sequence is 14 residues long. Between the trimmed V and J ends, which lost 5 bases and 1 base, there was a span of 13 bases. CDR3 in amino acids: CASRSQNPSYEQYF. The DNA of the CDR3 is TGCGCCAGCAGGTCCCAGAACCCATCCTACGAGCAGTACTTC. Using reference TRBV5-1 and TRBJ2-7 for the parts outside the CDR3, the full variable domain is KAGVTQTPRYLIKTRGQQVTLSCSPISGHRSVSWYQQTPGQGLQFLFEYFSETQRNKGNFPGRFSGRQFSNSRSEMNVSTLELGDSALYLCASRSQNPSYEQYFGPGTRLTVT.

The genes are TRBV5-1 and TRBJ1-3; D gene unclear. V dropped 1 base and J dropped 0 bases, with 14 bases sitting between them. The germline V gene has CDR1 SGHRS and CDR2 YFSETQ. The CDR3 extends over 17 amino acids. The CDR3 loop is CASSLYVMRDSGNTIYF. The CDR3 DNA reads TGCGCCAGCAGCTTGTATGTTATGCGGGACTCTGGAAACACCATATATTTT.

The chain joins TRBV7-3 to TRBJ2-1; no clear D gene. This CDR3 comprises 15 residues. Trimming took 5 bases from V and 3 from J, leaving 14 bases between them. From germline, CDR1 is SGHTA and CDR2 FQGTGA. The CDR3 spells CASSGTGSSYNEQFF. The CDR3 bases are TGTGCCAGCAGCGGTACGGGTTCAAGCTACAATGAGCAGTTCTTC.

V usage is TRBV6-5 and J usage is TRBJ2-2, with 8 bases identical to TRBD1. V shed 5 bases and J 4 bases; nucleotides not matched to a gene: 6. The CDR3 is 15 residues long. In germline, CDR1 is MNHEY, CDR2 SVGAGI. CDR3 DNA sequence: TGTGCCAGCAGTCCCCAGGGGGCGGTCACCGGGGAGCTGTTTTTT. This translates into CASSPQGAVTGELFF.

The rearrangement links TRBV15 to TRBJ2-7; perhaps TRBD1 as D (5 bases). Between the trimmed V and J ends, which lost 0 bases and 4 bases, there was a span of 19 bases. CDR1 is LNHNV and CDR2 is YYDKDF in the germline V gene (reference sequence). This CDR3 has 17 residues. CDR3 protein: CATSRESAGQGRYEQYF. CDR3 nucleotide sequence: TGTGCCACCAGCAGAGAGAGTGCAGGGCAGGGTAGGTACGAGCAGTACTTC.

This rearrangement joins TRBV25-1 to TRBJ1-1; perhaps TRBD1 as D (5 bases). Looked up from germline, CDR1 is MGHDK and CDR2 is SYGVNS. CDR3 size: 15 residues. The ends were cut back, 2 bases at V and 5 bases at J, with 15 bases in the middle. This CDR3 reads CASSEGDRRGTEAFF. In DNA, the CDR3 is TGTGCCAGCAGTGAAGGTGATAGACGGGGGACTGAAGCTTTCTTT.

The rearrangement uses TRBV5-1 and TRBJ2-5; perhaps TRBD2 as D (5 bases). The CDR3 is 15 residues long. Trimming took off 0 bases at V and 4 bases at J, with 13 bases between the two ends. Germline V gives CDR1 SGHRS, CDR2 YFSETQ. For the CDR3, the DNA is TGCGCCAGCAGCTTGGGAGGGTTTGGGCGAGAGACCCAGTACTTC. It specifies CASSLGGFGRETQYF.

The chain is built from TRBV4-2 and TRBJ2-1, with D tentatively TRBD1 (6 bases). CDR1 and CDR2 (germline): LGHNA, YNFKEQ. The V end lost 2 bases, the J end lost 9 bases, and 17 bases lay between the germline ends. The CDR3 extends over 15 amino acids. The CDR3 region has the DNA TGTGCCAGCAGCCAAAGGGCAGGGGCTCAGGGTGAGCAGTTCTTC. This sequence encodes CASSQRAGAQGEQFF.

The rearrangement uses TRBV6-1 and TRBJ2-1, with D possibly being TRBD2 (5 bases). CDR1 and CDR2 (germline): MNHNS, SASEGT. Trimming removed 4 bases at V and 5 bases at J, with 18 bases between. There are 16 residues in the CDR3. The CDR3 DNA follows: TGTGCCAGCAGTGTACACAAGGGAGTGGGTAACAATGAGCAGTTCTTC. It specifies CASSVHKGVGNNEQFF.

The V call is TRBV5-1, the J call TRBJ2-5, with D perhaps matching TRBD2 (6 bases). The CDR3 has 15 amino acids. CDR1 SGHRS and CDR2 YFSETQ come from the germline V gene. Trimming pared 3 bases from V and 5 bases from J, leaving 17 bases between. The CDR3 is CASSSDGTPGETQYF. The CDR3 nucleotides are TGCGCCAGCAGCTCAGACGGGACTCCTGGGGAGACCCAGTACTTC.

CDR3 bases: TGTGCCAGCAGGGCGGGTCCGCGCTACGAGCAGTACTTC. Its protein is CASRAGPRYEQYF. The chain has TRBV7-2 and TRBJ2-5; D possibly corresponds to TRBD2 (5 bases). The end of the DNA is better explained by TRBJ2-7, so the J call may be wrong. There are 13 residues in the CDR3. Germline CDR1 reads SGHTA; CDR2 reads FQGNSA.

The chain combines TRBV28 with TRBJ2-2, with D perhaps TRBD1 (5 bases). V was trimmed by 3 bases and J by 9 bases, leaving 17 bases between them. The CDR3 runs 15 residues. Germline CDR1 MDHEN, CDR2 SYDVKM. CDR3 DNA sequence: TGTGCCAGCAGTTTCCCACCTACAGGTTCTCGGGAGCTGTTTTTT. Encoded protein: CASSFPPTGSRELFF.

V is TRBV2 and J is TRBJ2-5, with D tentatively TRBD1 (6 bases). CDR3 length: 12 amino acids. Trimming cost V 10 bases and J 2 bases, with 11 bases left between them. Per the germline V gene, CDR1 is SNHLY and CDR2 is FYNNEI. The CDR3 bases are TGTGCCACCAAGACAGGTCAAGAGACCCAGTACTTC. Protein product: CATKTGQETQYF.

This chain joins TRBV6-5 and TRBJ1-2; D is uncertain. Germline values: CDR1 MNHEY, CDR2 SVGAGI. The V and J ends lost 0 bases and 4 bases respectively, with 15 bases between them. This CDR3 is built from 16 residues. For the CDR3, the DNA is TGTGCCAGCAGTTACTCGAGGCCGCTTACGGGCTATGGCTACACCTTC. Amino acids: CASSYSRPLTGYGYTF.

The chain uses TRBV2 and TRBJ1-1; 8 bases are a match to TRBD1. J was trimmed by 4 bases and V by 5 bases; bases with no gene match: 6. The CDR3 is made up of 14 amino acids. Germline CDR1 reads SNHLY; CDR2 reads FYNNEI. CDR3 bases: TGTGCCAGCAGTTCGACAGGGGTGGGCACTGAAGCTTTCTTT. It encodes CASSSTGVGTEAFF.

This chain joins TRBV27 and TRBJ1-1, with TRBD1 matching 8 bases. Germline CDR1 and CDR2: MNHEY and SMNVEV (reference sequence). There are 14 residues in the CDR3. V shed 6 bases, J shed 7 bases, and the junction held 10 bases outside the gene matches. CDR3 coding DNA: TGTGCCAGCAGCCTGGCGGGACAGGCTAATGAAGCTTTCTTT. Its protein product is CASSLAGQANEAFF.

V gene TRBV11-1 combines with J gene TRBJ2-1; no firm D call. V was cut by 7 bases and J by 8 bases, with 18 bases left in between. The CDR3 has 14 amino acids. Germline CDR1 is SGHAT and CDR2 is FQDESV (reference sequence). The CDR3, as DNA: TGTGCCAGCACGCTAGACTCCGCGAGACATGAGCAGTTCTTC. Translation gives CASTLDSARHEQFF. The full variable domain, its missing parts supplied by reference TRBV11-1 and TRBJ2-1, is EAEVAQSPRYKITEKSQAVAFWCDPISGHATLYWYRQILGQGPELLVQFQDESVVDDSQLPKDRFSAERLKGVDSTLKIQPAELGDSAMYLCASTLDSARHEQFFGPGTRLTVL.

The V and J genes are TRBV30 and TRBJ1-1; 9 bases fit TRBD1. Unmatched junction bases numbered 5, after V lost 0 bases and J lost 3 bases. The CDR3 consists of 15 residues. Germline assignment: CDR1 GTSNPN and CDR2 SVGIG (reference sequence). CDR3 bases: TGTGCCTGGAGTGTACAGGGACAGGGTCACACTGAAGCTTTCTTT. This encodes CAWSVQGQGHTEAFF. Complete variable domain (other parts from reference TRBV30 and TRBJ1-1): SQTIHQWPATLVQPVGSPLSLECTVEGTSNPNLYWYRQAAGRGLQLLFYSVGIGQISSEVPQNLSASRPQDRQFILSSKKLLLSDSGFYLCAWSVQGQGHTEAFFGQGTRLTVV.